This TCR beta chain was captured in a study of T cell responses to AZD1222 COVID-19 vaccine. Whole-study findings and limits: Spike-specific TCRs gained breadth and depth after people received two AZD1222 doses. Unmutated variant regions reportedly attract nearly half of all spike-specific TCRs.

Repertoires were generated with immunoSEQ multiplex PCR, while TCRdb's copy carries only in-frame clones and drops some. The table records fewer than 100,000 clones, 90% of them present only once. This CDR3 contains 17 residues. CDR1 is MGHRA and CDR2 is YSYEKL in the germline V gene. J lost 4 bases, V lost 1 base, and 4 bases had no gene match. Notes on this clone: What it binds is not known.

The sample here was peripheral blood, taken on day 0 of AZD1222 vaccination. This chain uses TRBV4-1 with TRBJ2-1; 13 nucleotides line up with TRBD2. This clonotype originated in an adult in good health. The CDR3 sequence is CASSQVTTSGGYNEQFF. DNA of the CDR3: TGCGCCAGCAGCCAAGTAACGACTAGCGGGGGGTACAATGAGCAGTTCTTC.